A single sample gave rise to the 9 T cell receptor beta chains below, sequenced in a study of cytomegalovirus exposure and HLA in healthy donors. This table comes from immunoSEQ multiplex PCR, and its TCRdb copy is limited to in-frame clones, with some not included. The sample shows some 140,000 clones, roughly 79% of them seen only once. The source material was PBMCs. The receptors derive from a man aged 25 to 45 in good health and CMV-seropositive.

The CDR3 reads CASSLGQENGGYTF. CDR3 sequence (DNA): TGCGCCAGCAGCTTGGGACAGGAGAATGGTGGCTACACCTTC. V is TRBV5-1 and J is TRBJ1-2, with D maybe TRBD1 (6 bases). CDR1 SGHRS and CDR2 YFSETQ come from the germline V gene. Trimming took off 0 bases at V and 7 bases at J, with 13 bases between the two ends. The CDR3 has 14 amino acids.

This chain connects TRBV9 to TRBJ2-1; TRBD2 might be the D (7 bases). The CDR3 has 15 amino acids. V was trimmed by 4 bases and J by 7 bases, leaving 18 bases between them. CDR1 is SGDLS and CDR2 is YYNGEE in the germline V gene. CDR3 loop: CASSPLGGGVNEQFF. The CDR3 DNA reads as TGTGCCAGCAGCCCCCTAGGGGGAGGGGTGAATGAGCAGTTCTTC. Full variable domain (rest looked up from reference TRBV9 and TRBJ2-1): DSGVTQTPKHLITATGQRVTLRCSPRSGDLSVYWYQQSLDQGLQFLIQYYNGEERAKGNILERFSAQQFPDLHSELNLSSLELGDSALYFCASSPLGGGVNEQFFGPGTRLTVL.

This chain links TRBV7-3 with TRBJ2-1; 15 nucleotides agree with TRBD2. Germline V lookup: CDR1 SGHTA, CDR2 FQGTGA. This CDR3 spans 19 amino acids. J lost 10 bases, V lost 2 bases, and 15 bases had no gene match. CDR3 DNA sequence: TGTGCCAGCAGCTTAGGGGTAATAACCGGGACTAGCGGGAGGATGGAGCAGTTCTTC. Its translation is CASSLGVITGTSGRMEQFF.

This clone was counted ten times or more. The CDR3 sequence: CASSLGTNYEQYF. The CDR3 DNA sequence: TGTGCCAGCAGCTTAGGGACAAATTACGAGCAGTACTTC. V is TRBV7-9 and J is TRBJ2-7, with D possibly being TRBD1 (5 bases). The CDR3 contains 13 residues. The germline CDR1 and CDR2 sequences are SEHNR and FQNEAQ (reference sequence). Trimming left V 1 base short and J 4 bases short, with 8 bases between.

In its sample, this clone was seen a few times. This rearrangement joins TRBV9 to TRBJ1-5; a weak D match, TRBD1 (5 bases). Germline assignment: CDR1 SGDLS and CDR2 YYNGEE. The CDR3 has 11 residues. V lost 7 bases and J lost 5, with 7 bases in between. The CDR3 loop reads CASGRDQPQHF. Written as DNA, the CDR3 is TGTGCCAGCGGCAGGGATCAGCCCCAGCATTTT. The full variable domain, completed using reference TRBV9 and TRBJ1-5, is DSGVTQTPKHLITATGQRVTLRCSPRSGDLSVYWYQQSLDQGLQFLIQYYNGEERAKGNILERFSAQQFPDLHSELNLSSLELGDSALYFCASGRDQPQHFGDGTRLSIL.

The chain recombines TRBV18 with TRBJ1-1, with D hard to call. V was clipped by 6 bases and J by 5 bases, with 7 bases between them. Per germline, CDR1 KGHSH and CDR2 LQKENI. The CDR3 runs to 11 residues. CDR3 nucleotides: TGTGCCAGCTCCATTCAGACTGAAGCTTTCTTT. It specifies CASSIQTEAFF.

This chain joins TRBV18 and TRBJ1-3; 7 bases map to TRBD1. There are 16 residues in the CDR3. CDR1 and CDR2 from the germline V gene are KGHSH and LQKENI. The V segment lost 1 base and the J segment 2 bases; nucleotides outside the gene matches: 5. Here the CDR3 reads CASSPLNRGAGNTIYF. The CDR3 coding sequence is TGTGCCAGCTCACCACTAAACAGGGGAGCTGGAAACACCATATATTTT.

Of note for this clone: Other DNA sequences in the sample encode the same CDR3. The CDR3 DNA sequence: TGTGCCAGTAGTATCCGGGACAGCTCCTACGAGCAGTACTTC. It translates to CASSIRDSSYEQYF. The V and J genes are TRBV19 and TRBJ2-7, with 7 bases fitting TRBD1. The CDR3 is made up of 14 amino acids. With 3 bases clipped from V and 0 bases from J, the junction kept 2 bases outside the gene matches. Germline V lookup: CDR1 LNHDA, CDR2 SQIVND (reference sequence).

The gene calls are TRBV7-9 and TRBJ1-1; D not certain. The V and J ends lost 5 bases and 8 bases respectively, with 15 bases between them. CDR1 is SEHNR and CDR2 is FQNEAQ in the germline V gene (reference sequence). This CDR3 comprises 13 residues. This chain's CDR3 is CASSPRPNAEAFF. The CDR3 DNA is TGTGCCAGCAGCCCTCGCCCGAACGCGGAAGCTTTCTTT.